This T cell receptor beta chain was sequenced during a study of blood T cell repertoires in COVID-19. Per the original data handling: Amplification from reference gene primers served as the basis for estimated nucleated cell counts. Profiled with immunoSEQ multiplex PCR; TCRdb holds only in-frame clones, not every one. From that table come the V and J calls and clone size; the DNA was used to work out D and trimming. The sample carries about 220,000 clones, 65% to 90% recorded once. Germline loops: CDR1 MGHDK, CDR2 SYGVNS. The V end was cut by 3 bases, the J end by 6 bases, with 11 bases between. The CDR3 is 14 amino acids.

This clonotype was obtained from a woman between 65 and 79 years old with COVID-19, enrolled during active disease. The J gene is TRBJ2-2, the V gene TRBV25-1; D gene unclear. Sequenced: peripheral blood. In DNA, the CDR3 is TGTGCCAGCAGTGAGTCTTTTGTCCCCGGGGAGCTGTTTTTT. Residues: CASSESFVPGELFF.